Listed below are T cell receptor beta chains from one sample, sequenced in a study of shared clonotypes between healthy human individuals. Clones were sequenced by immunoSEQ multiplex PCR, and TCRdb holds only the in-frame ones, with some missing. The sample holds over a million clones, about three quarters seen once. The source material was memory CD4+ T cells sorted from blood. The receptors come from a man younger than 35 in good health. CDR3s include the opening cysteine and the closing phenylalanine or tryptophan. D genes are given only for firm matches. The size entry is marked missing in some rows and otherwise reads once, few, many or a size class.

V	D	size	length	J	DNA	CDR3
TRBV5-6	.	.	14	TRBJ1-1	TGTGCCAGCAGCCTATTACAACGGAACACTGAAGCTTTCTTT	CASSLLQRNTEAFF
TRBV15	.	.	15	TRBJ1-5	TGTGCCACCAGCAGAGACAGGGGAGGTTATCAGCCCCAGCATTTT	CATSRDRGGYQPQHF
TRBV29-1	TRBD2	.	13	TRBJ2-7	TGCAGCGTGACAGCGGGGGGCTCCTACGAGCAGTACTTC	CSVTAGGSYEQYF
TRBV2	.	.	13	TRBJ2-3	TGTGCCAGCACCCTCTACGGCACAGATACGCAGTATTTT	CASTLYGTDTQYF
TRBV10-3	.	.	14	TRBJ2-7	TGTGCCATCAGTGAGTCGACTACTAGCTACGAGCAGTACTTC	CAISESTTSYEQYF
TRBV9	.	.	15	TRBJ2-1	TGTGCCAGCAGCGCTGGGGACTCTCCTTACAATGAGCAGTTCTTC	CASSAGDSPYNEQFF
TRBV5-1	.	many	14	TRBJ1-1	TGCGCCAGCAGCGCAGCACGCAGGGCTACTGAAGCTTTCTTT	CASSAARRATEAFF
TRBV7-9	TRBD2	.	15	TRBJ2-3	TGTGCCAGCAGACCAGCGGGGGTCTTTGGAGATACGCAGTATTTT	CASRPAGVFGDTQYF
TRBV5-1	TRBD2	.	16	TRBJ2-5	TGCGCCAGCAGCTCTTCCCTACTAGCGGGGCAAGAGACCCAGTACTTC	CASSSSLLAGQETQYF
TRBV19	TRBD1	.	14	TRBJ2-7	TGTGCCAGTAGTATAGTTCTGGACAGGGACGAGCAGTACTTC	CASSIVLDRDEQYF
TRBV30	.	.	14	TRBJ1-3	TGTGCCTGGAGTCCGGGGACTGCTGGAAACACCATATATTTT	CAWSPGTAGNTIYF
TRBV4-1	.	.	12	TRBJ2-5	TGCGCCAGCAGCCAAGATGCCAGGACCCAGTACTTC	CASSQDARTQYF
TRBV9	.	.	16	TRBJ2-1	TGTGCCAGCAGCGTACTTGGCGGGGCAATCTACAATGAGCAGTTCTTC	CASSVLGGAIYNEQFF
TRBV7-9	.	.	14	TRBJ2-2	TGTGCCAGCAGCTTGGGAGCGAACACCGGGGAGCTGTTTTTT	CASSLGANTGELFF
TRBV28	.	.	11	TRBJ1-1	TGTGCCAGCACGGGAGGGGGTCACGCTTTCTTT	CASTGGGHAFF
TRBV5-1	TRBD2	.	16	TRBJ2-3	TGCGCCAGTACCCCTCAGAGCGGGAGCAGGACAGATACGCAGTATTTT	CASTPQSGSRTDTQYF
TRBV5-5	.	.	14	TRBJ2-2	TGTGCCAGCAGACGGGAGTCGAACACCGGGGAGCTGTTTTTT	CASRRESNTGELFF
TRBV7-6	TRBD1	.	15	TRBJ2-7	TGTGCCAGCAGCTTAGCAGACAGGGGGGCCGACGAGCAGTACTTC	CASSLADRGADEQYF
TRBV7-6	TRBD2	.	16	TRBJ2-1	TGTGCCAGCAGCTTAGAGGGTAGCGGGAGGGTAAATGAGCAGTTCTTC	CASSLEGSGRVNEQFF
TRBV11-2	.	.	13	TRBJ2-7	TGTGCCAGCAGCTTAGCCCGGACAATCGAGCAGTACTTC	CASSLARTIEQYF
TRBV30	.	.	13	TRBJ2-7	TGTGCCTGGAGAACTGGACGACACGACGAGCAGTACTTC	CAWRTGRHDEQYF
TRBV5-1	.	.	12	TRBJ2-3	TGCGCCAGCAGCTTGTACACAGATACGCAGTATTTT	CASSLYTDTQYF
TRBV5-8	TRBD2	.	14	TRBJ2-1	TGTGCCAGCAGAAGCGGGGTCTCCTACAATGAGCAGTTCTTC	CASRSGVSYNEQFF
TRBV4-3	TRBD1	.	14	TRBJ1-1	TGCGCCAGCAGCCAGGACAGGGGGCGCGCTGAAGCTTTCTTT	CASSQDRGRAEAFF
TRBV30	TRBD2	.	14	TRBJ2-7	TGTGCCTGGAGCGTTAGCGGGGGGACCTACGAGCAGTACTTC	CAWSVSGGTYEQYF
TRBV2	.	.	11	TRBJ2-7	TGTGCCAGCAGTGAAAGTCGGGAGCAGTACTTC	CASSESREQYF
TRBV5-4	.	.	15	TRBJ1-1	TGTGCCAGCAGCTTGGCGGGGAAAAGTAACACTGAAGCTTTCTTT	CASSLAGKSNTEAFF
TRBV11-2	.	.	14	TRBJ2-5	TGTGCCAGCAGCCCCGAGGGGAGGCAAGAGACCCAGTACTTC	CASSPEGRQETQYF
TRBV14	TRBD2	few	16	TRBJ2-3	TGTGCCAGCAGCCCCGCGGGGGGCTTCCTCACAGATACGCAGTATTTT	CASSPAGGFLTDTQYF
TRBV7-3	.	.	13	TRBJ2-3	TGTGCCAGCAGCTGGATGGGTACAGATACGCAGTATTTT	CASSWMGTDTQYF
TRBV27	.	.	17	TRBJ1-3	TGTGCCAGCAGTTTATCGGGGCCCGCTCGCTCTGGAAACACCATATATTTT	CASSLSGPARSGNTIYF
TRBV10-2	.	few	14	TRBJ1-1	TGCGCCAGCAGTGAGTCGCAAGGTGCCACTGAAGCTTTCTTT	CASSESQGATEAFF
TRBV9	.	.	15	TRBJ1-6	TGTGCCAGCAGCGTAGACGGGGGAAATAATTCACCCCTCCACTTT	CASSVDGGNNSPLHF
TRBV5-5	.	.	12	TRBJ1-2	TGTGCCAGCAGCTTTTTAAGTGCAGGTCTGACCTTC	CASSFLSAGLTF
TRBV30	.	few	12	TRBJ2-1	TGTGCCTGGACTAGAACCTACAATGAGCAGTTCTTC	CAWTRTYNEQFF
TRBV6-5	TRBD1	.	15	TRBJ2-2	TGTGCCAGCAGTGCCGGGACAGCGAACACCGGGGAGCTGTTTTTT	CASSAGTANTGELFF
TRBV6-5	TRBD1	.	13	TRBJ2-3	TGTGCCAGCACGGGGACAGGGCGAGATACGCAGTATTTT	CASTGTGRDTQYF
TRBV28	TRBD1	few	13	TRBJ1-6	TGTGCCAGCAGTACCCCAGGGGGGACACCCCTCCACTTT	CASSTPGGTPLHF
TRBV9	TRBD2	few	16	TRBJ2-5	TGTGCCAGCAGCACCGGACTAGCGGGAGGAGGGGAGACCCAGTACTTC	CASSTGLAGGGETQYF
TRBV11-2	.	.	16	TRBJ2-7	TGTGCCAGCAGCTCTACCGGGACGGTTACCTACTACGAGCAGTACTTC	CASSSTGTVTYYEQYF
TRBV5-1	.	.	13	TRBJ1-2	TGCGCCAGCAGCTTGGGCGGGGATTATGGCTACACCTTC	CASSLGGDYGYTF
TRBV6-5	.	many	13	TRBJ2-7	TGTGCCAGCAGTTACTCGAGCAGCTACGAGCAGTACTTC	CASSYSSSYEQYF
TRBV9	TRBD1	.	19	TRBJ1-5	TGTGCCAGCAGCGTTGGACAGGGGGCCCCTCCGCGGGGCAATCAGCCCCAGCATTTT	CASSVGQGAPPRGNQPQHF
TRBV30	TRBD2	.	14	TRBJ2-7	TGTGCCTGGAGTTTACTAGCGGGATCTGGCGAGCAGTACTTC	CAWSLLAGSGEQYF
TRBV7-3	.	.	16	TRBJ1-1	TGTGCCAGCAGCTCCAGGACGACAGAGGGCGCGACGGAAGCTTTCTTT	CASSSRTTEGATEAFF
TRBV7-3	.	.	13	TRBJ2-1	TGTGCCAGCAGCCCCAGCGGCCACAATGAGCAGTTCTTC	CASSPSGHNEQFF
TRBV19	.	few	15	TRBJ2-5	TGTGCCAGTAGTATTCCGGGACAACTCCAAGAGACCCAGTACTTC	CASSIPGQLQETQYF
TRBV4-3	.	.	18	TRBJ2-3	TGCGCCAGCAGCCAAGATCTCGGTGCGCCCGCTAGCACAGATACGCAGTATTTT	CASSQDLGAPASTDTQYF
TRBV28	TRBD1	.	14	TRBJ1-2	TGTGCCAGCAGTGTCGGACAGGGTCGGTATGGCTACACCTTC	CASSVGQGRYGYTF
TRBV5-1	TRBD2	many	15	TRBJ2-7	TGCGCCAGCAGCCCCGGGAGGGTCGCGGGGAACGAGCAGTACTTC	CASSPGRVAGNEQYF
TRBV30	TRBD2	.	15	TRBJ2-1	TGTGCCTGGAGCCCCGGGACTAGCGGATACAATGAGCAGTTCTTC	CAWSPGTSGYNEQFF
TRBV4-3	.	.	14	TRBJ1-5	TGCGCCAGCAGCCAAGAGGGGGGAACTCAGCCCCAGCATTTT	CASSQEGGTQPQHF